This entry describes one TCR beta chain. No antigen is known for it. The protocol was immunoSEQ multiplex PCR, while the TCRdb copy is restricted to in-frame clones and leaves out a portion. The data contain under 35,000 clones, about 94% of them singletons. The sample comes from a study of chemoradiotherapy in HPV16-positive cancers. Trimming pared 5 bases from V and 1 base from J, leaving 5 bases between. The CDR3 sequence is 13 residues long. CDR1 PRHDT and CDR2 FYEKMQ come from the germline V gene (reference sequence). Findings of the study overall: Candidate HPV-specific clones and E7-related TCR motifs grew in tumor during treatment.

Sequencing was performed on blood, taken from a patient who underwent chemoradiotherapy. This receptor was obtained from a human donor with HPV-associated anogenital cancer. V and J are TRBV13 and TRBJ2-2; D is undetermined. CDR3 bases: TGTGCCAGCAGCCCCAGGAACACCGGGGAGCTGTTTTTT. As protein: CASSPRNTGELFF.